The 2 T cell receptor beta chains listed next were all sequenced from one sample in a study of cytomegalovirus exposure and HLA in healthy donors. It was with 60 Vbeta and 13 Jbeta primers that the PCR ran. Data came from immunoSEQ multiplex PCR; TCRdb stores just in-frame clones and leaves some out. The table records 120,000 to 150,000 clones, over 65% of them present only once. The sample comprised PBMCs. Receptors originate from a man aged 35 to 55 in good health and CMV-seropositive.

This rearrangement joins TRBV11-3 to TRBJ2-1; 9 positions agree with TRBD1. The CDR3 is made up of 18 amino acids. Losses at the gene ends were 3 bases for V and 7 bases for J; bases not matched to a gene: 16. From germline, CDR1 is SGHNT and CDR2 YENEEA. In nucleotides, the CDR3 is TGTGCCAGCAGCTTGTTTGGGTACTCGGGACAGGGATCTAATGAGCAGTTCTTC. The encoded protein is CASSLFGYSGQGSNEQFF. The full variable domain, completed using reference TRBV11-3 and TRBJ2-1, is EAGVVQSPRYKIIEKKQPVAFWCNPISGHNTLYWYLQNLGQGPELLIRYENEEAVDDSQLPKDRFSAERLKGVDSTLKIQPAELGDSAVYLCASSLFGYSGQGSNEQFFGPGTRLTVL.

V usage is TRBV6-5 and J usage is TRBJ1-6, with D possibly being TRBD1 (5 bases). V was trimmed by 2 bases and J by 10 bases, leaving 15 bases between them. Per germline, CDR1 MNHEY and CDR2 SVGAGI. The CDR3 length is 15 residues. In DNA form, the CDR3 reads TGTGCCAGCAGTTACGCCCGGACCCAGGGCTCACCCCTCCACTTT. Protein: CASSYARTQGSPLHF.